This entry lists 3 T cell receptor beta chains sequenced from one sample in a study of cytomegalovirus exposure and HLA in healthy donors. PCR involved 60 Vbeta and 13 Jbeta primers. The assay was immunoSEQ multiplex PCR, and TCRdb's table has in-frame clones only and misses some. The sample gives 150,000 or so clones, around 80% of which show up once; under 2% is in the top ten. The sample taken for sequencing was PBMCs. These receptors all come from a man aged 18 to 30 in good health and CMV-seronegative.

The V call is TRBV10-3, the J call TRBJ2-2; the D gene is possibly TRBD2 (6 bases). The CDR3 consists of 17 residues. Germline V gene data show CDR1 as ENHRY and CDR2 as SYGVKD. Trimming pared 3 bases from V and 5 bases from J, leaving 19 bases between. The CDR3 region is CAISEHPAGAGTGELFF. CDR3 in DNA: TGTGCCATCAGTGAACACCCCGCCGGGGCGGGAACCGGGGAGCTGTTTTTT.

The genes are TRBV5-1 and TRBJ2-1, with TRBD2 matching 8 bases. CDR3 length: 14 amino acids. CDR1 is SGHRS and CDR2 is YFSETQ in the germline V gene. V dropped 0 bases and J dropped 7; count of bases not matched to a gene: 3. CDR3 amino acids: CASSLGREENEQFF. As DNA, the CDR3 is TGCGCCAGCAGCTTGGGGCGGGAGGAAAATGAGCAGTTCTTC.

This rearrangement joins TRBV4-1 to TRBJ2-7; 8 bases align to TRBD1. There are 14 residues in the CDR3. J lost 6 bases, V lost 1 base, and 5 bases had no gene match. Germline loops: CDR1 MGHRA, CDR2 YSYEKL. The CDR3 spells CASSQGSGGLEQYF. The DNA for the CDR3 is TGCGCCAGCAGCCAAGGGTCAGGGGGCCTCGAGCAGTACTTC.